This TCR beta chain was found in a study of T cell responses to AZD1222 COVID-19 vaccine. Findings and caveats of the study: Per reports, nearly half of all spike-specific TCRs target regions that are unmutated in variants. Repertoire collection took place solely once the T cell response had peaked.

With respect to this clone: The antigen remains unidentified.

The CDR3 consists of 15 residues. The V end was cut by 3 bases, the J end by 7 bases, with 16 bases between. Germline CDR1 reads SGHRS; CDR2 reads YFSETQ. Method: immunoSEQ multiplex PCR; TCRdb's copy keeps in-frame clones and lacks some. The sample comprises some 99,000 clones, approximately 90% of which are singletons, and about 15% rests with the top ten. V and J are TRBV5-1 and TRBJ2-2, with D maybe TRBD2 (6 bases). The source material was peripheral blood, sampled on day 0 of AZD1222 vaccination. The sequence was collected from an adult in good health. The CDR3 DNA is TGCGCCAGCAGCTACCTTCGGGAGCGCGGCGGGGAGCTGTTTTTT. Translation gives CASSYLRERGGELFF.